Below are 13 T cell receptor beta chains sequenced from a single sample in a study of blood T cells in healthy people across ages. A second PCR, run for about 7 to 12 cycles, used a sample-barcoded 5' primer plus a J-beta primer mix. A single record per CDR3 protein comes from TCRdb applying MiXCR to the 5' RACE reads. The repertoire holds about 1.5 million distinct CDR3 sequences, 35% to 45% seen once, with about 3.8% in the top ten. Sequencing was done on a sample of blood. The receptors here all came from a woman between 18 and 29 years old in good health.

The J gene is TRBJ2-3, the V gene TRBV5-1; D perhaps matches TRBD2 (6 bases). CDR1 and CDR2 from the germline V gene are SGHRS and YFSETQ. Deletions cut 0 bases from V and 6 bases from J, with 20 bases between. CDR3 length: 17 amino acids. CDR3 loop: CASSLAVGGLGRDTQYF. The CDR3 bases are TGCGCCAGCAGCTTGGCGGTAGGAGGGTTGGGTAGGGATACGCAGTATTTT. The entire variable domain, with the rest obtained from reference TRBV5-1 and TRBJ2-3, is as follows: KAGVTQTPRYLIKTRGQQVTLSCSPISGHRSVSWYQQTPGQGLQFLFEYFSETQRNKGNFPGRFSGRQFSNSRSEMNVSTLELGDSALYLCASSLAVGGLGRDTQYFGPGTRLTVL.

This clonotype turned up a few times. The chain is built from TRBV7-9 and TRBJ2-7; 12 bases are a match to TRBD1. The germline V gene encodes CDR1 SEHNR and CDR2 FQNEAQ (reference sequence). This CDR3 region has 18 residues. The V and J ends lost 3 bases and 4 bases, in that order; junction bases with no gene match: 13. CDR3 amino acids: CASSFPSGTGGAKYEQYF. CDR3 in DNA: TGTGCCAGCAGCTTCCCCTCCGGGACAGGGGGCGCAAAATACGAGCAGTACTTC.

The genes are TRBV4-1 and TRBJ2-2; 7 bases are a match to TRBD2. The junction had 9 bases not matched to a gene; V was cut back by 3 bases and J by 5 bases. Germline CDR1 MGHRA, CDR2 YSYEKL. This CDR3 has 16 amino acids. The chain's CDR3 is CASSHSSWGGTGELFF. CDR3 nucleotides: TGCGCCAGCAGCCACTCATCGTGGGGGGGTACCGGGGAGCTGTTTTTT.

The chain uses TRBV3-1 and TRBJ1-1; tentative D call: TRBD1 (6 bases). The V gene's germline CDR1 is LGHDT and CDR2 YNNKEL (reference sequence). V lost 4 bases, J lost 0 bases, and 12 bases lay in between. The CDR3 totals 15 residues. The chain's CDR3 is CASSLRGAVNTEAFF. DNA for the CDR3: TGTGCCAGCAGCCTCCGGGGGGCCGTGAACACTGAAGCTTTCTTT.

This clonotype has just a few counts. The chain combines TRBV5-8 with TRBJ1-4; TRBD1 is a possible D gene (5 bases). The ends were cut back, 1 base at V and 6 bases at J, with 10 bases in the middle. The CDR3 is made up of 14 amino acids. The germline gives CDR1 SGHTS, CDR2 YDEGEE. CDR3 DNA: TGTGCCAGCAGCTTGCGGGACTACTATGAAAAACTGTTTTTT. As protein: CASSLRDYYEKLFF.

The CDR3 nucleotides are TGTGCCAGCAGCGAGCCGGGGCCTACAACCTACAATGAGCAGTTCTTC. It encodes CASSEPGPTTYNEQFF. The gene calls are TRBV9 and TRBJ2-1; D is possibly TRBD1 or TRBD2 (5 bases each). Looked up from germline, CDR1 is SGDLS and CDR2 is YYNGEE. The CDR3 is made up of 16 amino acids. Trimming took 3 bases from V and 2 from J, leaving 15 bases between them. The variable domain in full, with the rest retrieved from reference TRBV9 and TRBJ2-1, is DSGVTQTPKHLITATGQRVTLRCSPRSGDLSVYWYQQSLDQGLQFLIQYYNGEERAKGNILERFSAQQFPDLHSELNLSSLELGDSALYFCASSEPGPTTYNEQFFGPGTRLTVL.

DNA of the CDR3: TGTGCCAGCACCCAGGGACTCTACACCGGGGAGCTGTTTTTT. Its protein product is CASTQGLYTGELFF. This sequence joins TRBV27 and TRBJ2-2; possibly TRBD2 for D (6 bases). Trimming stripped 7 bases from V and 3 bases from J, with 12 bases between. This CDR3 contains 14 residues. The germline V gene has CDR1 MNHEY and CDR2 SMNVEV (reference sequence).

This clonotype has just one count. The genes are TRBV15 and TRBJ2-7; D is undetermined. Trimming shortened V by 2 bases and J by 5 bases, and 16 bases separated the two germline ends. CDR1 LNHNV and CDR2 YYDKDF come from the germline V gene (reference sequence). The length of the CDR3 is 15 residues. CDR3 in DNA: TGTGCCACCAGCAGATCTCCGGAATCGGGTAACGAGCAGTACTTC. The encoded protein is CATSRSPESGNEQYF.

In its sample, this clonotype was seen a few times. CDR3 nucleotides: TGTGCCACCAGTGATCCTGGGGACATGAACTCTGCTGGGATCACAGATACGCAGTATTTT. It specifies CATSDPGDMNSAGITDTQYF. The chain recombines TRBV24-1 with TRBJ2-3, with a tentative D call TRBD1 (6 bases). The CDR3 covers 20 residues. The germline CDR1 and CDR2 sequences are KGHDR and SFDVKD. V lost 3 bases and J lost 2, with 26 bases in between.

The chain combines TRBV2 with TRBJ2-7, with TRBD1 as a possible D gene (6 bases). The V end was cut by 4 bases, the J end by 7 bases, with 14 bases between. The CDR3 consists of 13 residues. Per the germline V gene, CDR1 is SNHLY and CDR2 is FYNNEI. This CDR3 reads CASSGDIYNEQYF. The CDR3 coding sequence is TGTGCCAGCAGTGGGGACATATACAATGAGCAGTACTTC.

There are a few counts of this clonotype. V is TRBV5-6 and J is TRBJ2-7, with D possibly being TRBD1 or TRBD2 (6 bases each). The CDR3 totals 14 residues. The V end lost 2 bases, the J end lost 7 bases, and 16 bases lay between the germline ends. The germline V gene encodes CDR1 SGHDT and CDR2 YYEEEE. The CDR3 DNA is TGTGCCAGCAGCTTAAACGGGGGCCAGAGGGAGCAGTACTTC. Protein sequence: CASSLNGGQREQYF.

This clonotype was seen a few times. V and J are TRBV3-1 and TRBJ1-4; a possible D gene is TRBD1 (6 bases). The V gene's germline CDR1 is LGHDT and CDR2 YNNKEL (reference sequence). The CDR3 length is 15 residues. With 4 bases removed from V and 7 bases from J, the gap between germline ends came to 16 bases. CDR3 nucleotides: TGTGCCAGCAGCCTCCCAGGGGCTCTCGGTGAAAAACTGTTTTTT. It specifies CASSLPGALGEKLFF. The whole variable domain, remainder taken from reference TRBV3-1 and TRBJ1-4, is DTAVSQTPKYLVTQMGNDKSIKCEQNLGHDTMYWYKQDSKKFLKIMFSYNNKELIINETVPNRFSPKSPDKAHLNLHINSLELGDSAVYFCASSLPGALGEKLFFGSGTQLSVL.

The chain carries TRBV21-1 and TRBJ2-7; TRBD2 is the table's D call and was not checked against the DNA. TRBV21-1 is designated a pseudogene. The length of the CDR3 is 18 residues. This chain's CDR3 is CASSKLADLSRSYNEQYF. CDR3 bases: TGTGCCAGCAGCAAACTAGCGGACCTCTCCCGATCCTACAATGAGCAGTACTTC.